This TCR beta chain is from a study of graft-versus-host responses after intestinal transplantation. The overall study: Recipients had transplants, and these were multivisceral, liver-intestinal, or isolated intestinal. After anti-thymocyte globulin induction, recipients took tacrolimus and steroids for three to four years. Overall study results and limits: In patients with graft-donor T cell macrochimerism, allograft graft-versus-host to host-versus-graft clonal ratios were high. Researchers found GvH clones in recipient marrow, and some showed up first in ileum or blood.

TCRdb's table, derived via immunoSEQ multiplex PCR, lists solely in-frame clones and lacks some. The sample has about 130,000 clones, about nine tenths seen once. About this clone itself: Its antigen remains unknown.

This CDR3 is 12 amino acids long. Germline CDR1 and CDR2: LNHDA and SQIVND (reference sequence). The V end was cut by 7 bases, the J end by 3 bases, with 7 bases between. The receptor comes from a human donor who received an intestinal transplant. The chain carries TRBV19 and TRBJ1-5; tentatively, D is TRBD1 (6 bases). The source material was unstimulated CD4+ T cells sorted from spleen or lymph node cells, sampled before intestinal transplant. The chain's CDR3 is CASNRVNQPQHF. As DNA, the CDR3 is TGTGCCAGTAACAGGGTCAATCAGCCCCAGCATTTT. The full variable domain, completed using reference TRBV19 and TRBJ1-5, is DGGITQSPKYLFRKEGQNVTLSCEQNLNHDAMYWYRQDPGQGLRLIYYSQIVNDFQKGDIAEGYSVSREKKESFPLTVTSAQKNPTAFYLCASNRVNQPQHFGDGTRLSIL.